What follows are 18 T cell receptor beta chains derived from one specimen sequenced in a study of blood T cell repertoires in COVID-19. The repertoire was sequenced with immunoSEQ multiplex PCR; TCRdb's copy has only in-frame clones and lacks some. The table lists about 670,000 clones, around 90% of them singletons. The sequenced sample consisted of peripheral blood. The receptors were gathered from a woman younger than 30 with acute or convalescent COVID-19.

This clone was found once. The rearrangement joins TRBV19 to TRBJ1-4; tentative D call: TRBD1 (5 bases). The CDR3 covers 15 residues. CDR1 LNHDA and CDR2 SQIVND come from the germline V gene (reference sequence). Trimming left V 3 bases short and J 7 bases short, with 15 bases between. The CDR3 sequence is CASSIHDAGGEKLFF. In DNA, the CDR3 is TGTGCCAGTAGTATCCACGACGCGGGGGGTGAAAAACTGTTTTTT.

The chain recombines TRBV28 with TRBJ2-7, with 11 bases fitting TRBD2. The J segment lost 1 base and the V segment lost 5 bases, leaving 7 bases of the junction unmatched. The CDR3 length is 16 residues. CDR1 and CDR2 (germline): MDHEN, SYDVKM. CDR3 nucleotides: TGTGCCAGCAGTCCGAGGACTAGCGGGCGTTCCTACGAGCAGTACTTC. It translates to CASSPRTSGRSYEQYF.

This chain connects TRBV19 to TRBJ2-1; the D gene is possibly TRBD2 (6 bases). Trimming stripped 5 bases from V and 3 bases from J, with 11 bases between. The CDR3 covers 14 residues. Germline V CDR1 and CDR2: LNHDA, SQIVND (reference sequence). The DNA for the CDR3 is TGTGCCAGTAGTTTTTCGGGGGACTACAATGAGCAGTTCTTC. Residues: CASSFSGDYNEQFF. The variable domain in full, completed from reference TRBV19 and TRBJ2-1, reads DGGITQSPKYLFRKEGQNVTLSCEQNLNHDAMYWYRQDPGQGLRLIYYSQIVNDFQKGDIAEGYSVSREKKESFPLTVTSAQKNPTAFYLCASSFSGDYNEQFFGPGTRLTVL.

This rearrangement joins TRBV5-5 to TRBJ1-5; D is ambiguous. With 4 bases removed from V and 5 bases from J, the gap between germline ends came to 13 bases. There are 14 residues in the CDR3. The germline V gene encodes CDR1 SGHKS and CDR2 YYEKEE (reference sequence). The CDR3 nucleotides read TGTGCCAGCAGCCTCGGCGGGATTTATCAGCCCCAGCATTTT. Protein sequence: CASSLGGIYQPQHF.

V usage is TRBV6-6 and J usage is TRBJ1-5; 8 nucleotides agree with TRBD1. Germline assignment: CDR1 MNHNY and CDR2 SVGAGI (reference sequence). The length of the CDR3 is 18 residues. Unmatched junction bases numbered 14, after V lost 5 bases and J lost 2 bases. The CDR3 is CASSPRQGPLLGNQPQHF. The DNA for the CDR3 is TGTGCCAGCAGTCCACGACAGGGGCCATTATTGGGCAATCAGCCCCAGCATTTT.

The CDR3: CASSQTPGYGYTF. The CDR3 nucleotides read TGTGCCAGCAGCCAAACGCCAGGCTATGGCTACACCTTC. The V gene is TRBV14, the J gene TRBJ1-2; no clear D gene. CDR3 length: 13 amino acids. V was clipped by 2 bases and J by 4 bases, with 8 bases between them. CDR1 is SGHDN and CDR2 is FVKESK in the germline V gene.

The chain recombines TRBV3-1 (or the pseudogene TRBV3-2) with TRBJ1-4; 8 positions match TRBD1. CDR1 and CDR2 from the germline V gene are LGHDT and YNNKEL (reference sequence). After removal of 6 bases from V and 7 bases from J, the junction contained 4 bases not matched to a gene. The CDR3 has 13 residues. The CDR3 sequence is CASRSGQAEKLFF. The CDR3 DNA sequence: TGTGCCAGCAGGTCGGGACAGGCTGAAAAACTGTTTTTT.

This clone was recorded once. The CDR3 nucleotides are TGTGCCAGTAGTACCGGACAGGGACACAATCAGCCCCAGCATTTT. Its protein is CASSTGQGHNQPQHF. The chain is built from TRBV19 and TRBJ1-5, with TRBD1 identical over 8 bases. CDR1 is LNHDA, CDR2 SQIVND, per germline (reference sequence). The CDR3 length is 15 residues. V lost 4 bases to trimming and J lost 3 bases; unmatched junction nucleotides: 5.

The chain employs TRBV14 and TRBJ1-2; D may be TRBD1 (6 bases). Trimming left V 3 bases short and J 3 bases short, with 11 bases between. The CDR3 loop spans 14 amino acids. Germline-derived CDR1 and CDR2 are SGHDN and FVKESK. The CDR3 loop reads CASSHRQAYYGYTF. In DNA, the CDR3 is TGTGCCAGCAGCCACCGACAGGCATACTATGGCTACACCTTC.

This chain connects TRBV10-3 to TRBJ1-5, with 11 bases fitting TRBD1. V shed 5 bases, J shed 9 bases, and the junction held 6 bases outside the gene matches. The CDR3 spans 14 residues. CDR1 and CDR2 (germline): ENHRY, SYGVKD. Written as DNA, the CDR3 is TGTGCCATCAGTTTGGACAGGGGGCAGGGGCCCCAGCATTTT. Encoded protein: CAISLDRGQGPQHF.

This clone has only one observation. V usage is TRBV7-2 and J usage is TRBJ1-5; 7 bases agree with TRBD1. After removal of 1 base from V and 7 bases from J, the junction contained 4 bases not matched to a gene. Germline assignment: CDR1 SGHTA and CDR2 FQGNSA. This CDR3 is built from 14 residues. For the CDR3, the DNA is TGTGCCAGCAGCTTAGTTCAGGGGGACCAGCCCCAGCATTTT. Translated, it gives CASSLVQGDQPQHF.

In its sample, this clone was seen once. The chain employs TRBV5-5 and TRBJ2-3, with TRBD2 identical over 7 bases. With 6 bases clipped from V and 4 bases from J, the junction kept 5 bases outside the gene matches. CDR3 length: 13 residues. In germline, CDR1 is SGHKS, CDR2 YYEKEE (reference sequence). The CDR3 DNA reads TGTGCCAGCACCCTTCGGGGGGCAGATACGCAGTATTTT. It yields the protein CASTLRGADTQYF. Drawing the rest from reference TRBV5-5 and TRBJ2-3, the complete variable domain is DAGVTQSPTHLIKTRGQQVTLRCSPISGHKSVSWYQQVLGQGPQFIFQYYEKEERGRGNFPDRFSARQFPNYSSELNVNALLLGDSALYLCASTLRGADTQYFGPGTRLTVL.

This clone was picked up one time. The gene calls are TRBV6-5 and TRBJ2-4; D is possibly TRBD1 (5 bases). The ends were cut back, 1 base at V and 8 bases at J, with 9 bases in the middle. CDR1 is MNHEY and CDR2 is SVGAGI in the germline V gene. The CDR3 extends over 13 amino acids. The CDR3 protein is CASSYWQGHIQYF. CDR3 in DNA: TGTGCCAGCAGTTACTGGCAGGGTCACATTCAGTACTTC.

Written as DNA, the CDR3 is TGCGCCAGCAGCTTCAGGACAGGGGGTAGGAGCGGGGAGCTGTTTTTT. Its translation is CASSFRTGGRSGELFF. This chain connects TRBV5-1 to TRBJ2-2; 10 nucleotides agree with TRBD1. The V and J ends lost 2 bases and 7 bases, in that order; junction bases with no gene match: 8. The germline CDR1 and CDR2 sequences are SGHRS and YFSETQ. The CDR3 totals 16 residues.

The rearrangement links TRBV27 to TRBJ1-1, with 11 bases lining up with TRBD1. Losses at the gene ends were 2 bases for V and 10 bases for J; bases not matched to a gene: 9. The CDR3 covers 15 residues. Germline values: CDR1 MNHEY, CDR2 SMNVEV (reference sequence). The CDR3 loop reads CASSLRDRGIEGAFF. The CDR3 nucleotides are TGTGCCAGCAGTTTACGGGACAGGGGGATAGAGGGAGCTTTCTTT.

The count of this clone is one. The gene calls are TRBV2 and TRBJ2-5, with TRBD1 matching 8 bases. Trimming took 6 bases from V and 5 from J; bases not matched to a gene: 8. Germline CDR1 SNHLY, CDR2 FYNNEI. The CDR3 spans 14 residues. CDR3 loop: CASRRTGWEETQYF. Written as DNA, the CDR3 is TGTGCCAGCAGGAGGACAGGGTGGGAGGAGACCCAGTACTTC.

The CDR3 sequence is CASSPGTSGHNEQFF. The CDR3 coding sequence is TGTGCCAGCTCTCCTGGGACTAGCGGACACAATGAGCAGTTCTTC. The rearrangement uses TRBV6-5 and TRBJ2-1; 11 bases align to TRBD2. Trimming removed 8 bases from V and 5 bases from J; junction bases left unmatched: 8. The germline gives CDR1 MNHEY, CDR2 SVGAGI. The CDR3 sequence is 15 residues long.

This chain's CDR3 is CASRPRGYSGNTIYF. The CDR3 nucleotides are TGTGCCAGCAGACCCAGGGGGTACTCTGGAAACACCATATATTTT. The V and J genes are TRBV6-5 and TRBJ1-3, with 7 positions matching TRBD1. The CDR3 totals 15 residues. Trimming removed 6 bases from V and 0 bases from J; junction bases left unmatched: 5. Germline V gene sequence: CDR1 MNHEY, CDR2 SVGAGI.